One sample yielded the 9 T cell receptor beta chains listed below, sequenced in a study of identical twins. TCRdb reprocessed the 5' RACE reads via MiXCR and lists one record per CDR3 protein. The data contain about 250,000 distinct CDR3 sequences, approximately 8% of them seen just once; the ten biggest clones take up roughly 5.4%. These data also formed part of another study, on yellow fever vaccine responses in identical twins.

The sequencing input was CD8+ T cells sorted from blood. The receptor set was obtained from a woman aged 18-29 years in good health.

The V call is TRBV6-5, the J call TRBJ2-5; 8 bases are a match to TRBD1. The germline CDR1 and CDR2 sequences are MNHEY and SVGAGI. Trimming removed 0 bases from V and 3 bases from J; junction bases left unmatched: 9. The CDR3 loop spans 17 amino acids. CDR3 nucleotide sequence: TGTGCCAGCAGTTACTCCGCCTCGGACAGGGTAGAAGAGACCCAGTACTTC. Translated, it gives CASSYSASDRVEETQYF.

This chain links TRBV7-6 with TRBJ2-5; the D call may be TRBD1 or TRBD2 (6 bases each). This CDR3 spans 16 amino acids. Looked up from germline, CDR1 is SGHVS and CDR2 is FNYEAQ. Trimming shortened V by 2 bases and J by 4 bases, and 17 bases separated the two germline ends. CDR3 nucleotide sequence: TGTGCCAGCAGCTTAAGGCCCCACGGAGGGGGAGAGACCCAGTACTTC. Its protein is CASSLRPHGGGETQYF.

This clonotype was counted a few times. The rearrangement links TRBV6-1 to TRBJ2-3, with 8 bases identical to TRBD1. The CDR3 loop spans 18 amino acids. Germline CDR1 is MNHNS and CDR2 is SASEGT. Trimming took 3 bases from V and 1 from J; bases not matched to a gene: 12. The CDR3: CASSDPPGGTGRTDTQYF. The CDR3 DNA sequence: TGTGCCAGCAGTGACCCTCCCGGTGGGACAGGACGCACAGATACGCAGTATTTT.

This clonotype was recorded many times. The chain joins TRBV28 to TRBJ2-3, with 7 bases matching TRBD2. Germline V gene lookup returns CDR1 MDHEN and CDR2 SYDVKM. The CDR3 spans 17 residues. Trimming took 7 bases from V and 5 from J; bases not matched to a gene: 18. CDR3 loop: CASTQLKIAGEVDTQYF. The DNA of the CDR3 is TGTGCCAGCACTCAACTCAAAATCGCGGGAGAGGTAGATACGCAGTATTTT. Filled out from reference TRBV28 and TRBJ2-3, the complete variable domain reads DVKVTQSSRYLVKRTGEKVFLECVQDMDHENMFWYRQDPGLGLRLIYFSYDVKMKEKGDIPEGYSVSREKKERFSLILESASTNQTSMYLCASTQLKIAGEVDTQYFGPGTRLTVL.

The gene calls are TRBV7-9 and TRBJ2-3; 8 bases are shared with TRBD2. The J segment lost 2 bases and the V segment lost 5 bases, leaving 6 bases of the junction unmatched. From germline, CDR1 is SEHNR and CDR2 FQNEAQ (reference sequence). This CDR3 is 15 amino acids long. The CDR3 spells CASSRAGGPTDTQYF. The CDR3 nucleotides read TGTGCCAGCAGCCGCGCGGGAGGCCCCACAGATACGCAGTATTTT.

This clonotype came up many times. This chain joins TRBV28 and TRBJ2-7, with 9 bases aligning to TRBD1. Looked up from germline, CDR1 is MDHEN and CDR2 is SYDVKM. V was clipped by 1 base and J by 7 bases; unmatched bases: 2. The CDR3 extends over 13 amino acids. The CDR3 reads CASSLYRGLEQYF. CDR3 nucleotides: TGTGCCAGCAGTTTATACAGGGGGCTTGAGCAGTACTTC.

This clonotype was counted ten times or more. The chain is built from TRBV28 and TRBJ2-1; the D gene could be TRBD1 or TRBD2 (5 bases each). Per the germline V gene, CDR1 is MDHEN and CDR2 is SYDVKM. The V gene lost 4 bases and the J gene lost 4 bases, with 17 bases spanning the gap. There are 16 residues in the CDR3. Here the CDR3 reads CASSSLQGGGYNEQFF. Here the CDR3 DNA reads TGTGCCAGCAGTTCGCTGCAGGGTGGGGGTTACAATGAGCAGTTCTTC. The full variable domain, with the rest looked up from reference TRBV28 and TRBJ2-1, is DVKVTQSSRYLVKRTGEKVFLECVQDMDHENMFWYRQDPGLGLRLIYFSYDVKMKEKGDIPEGYSVSREKKERFSLILESASTNQTSMYLCASSSLQGGGYNEQFFGPGTRLTVL.

This clonotype was counted between two and nine times. The CDR3 coding sequence is TGTGCCAGCACCTACCACCCCAGCTCCTACAATGAGCAGTTCTTC. Translation gives CASTYHPSSYNEQFF. V is TRBV27 and J is TRBJ2-1; no reliable D call. V lost 7 bases and J 0 bases, leaving 13 bases between the germline ends. The CDR3 is 15 residues long. Per the germline V gene, CDR1 is MNHEY and CDR2 is SMNVEV (reference sequence).

This clonotype was counted only a few times. The rearrangement joins TRBV3-1 to TRBJ2-7; D is possibly TRBD2 (6 bases). The ends were cut back, 1 base at V and 2 bases at J, with 15 bases in the middle. This CDR3 contains 16 residues. Germline CDR1 is LGHDT and CDR2 is YNNKEL (reference sequence). The DNA of the CDR3 is TGTGCCAGCAGCCAAGGATTAAGCGGGCGCGCCTACGAGCAGTACGTC. It specifies CASSQGLSGRAYEQYV.